This T cell receptor beta chain was recorded in a study of T cell changes during pregnancy in multiple sclerosis. Libraries were prepared by immunoSEQ multiplex PCR; TCRdb keeps only in-frame clonotypes and omits some of them. The data show 50,000 to 65,000 clones, 80% to 95% seen once. The CDR3 is made up of 15 amino acids. V was clipped by 4 bases and J by 8 bases; unmatched bases: 9. Per the germline V gene, CDR1 is LGHNA and CDR2 is YSLEER. The material sequenced was peripheral blood, taken in the first trimester of pregnancy. The chain joins TRBV4-3 to TRBJ2-1; 9 bases are a match to TRBD2. This sequence was found in a female donor with multiple sclerosis, enrolled in a pregnancy study. Written as DNA, the CDR3 is TGCGCCAGCAGCCCTCAGGGCGGGGGGGTATATGAGCAGTTCTTC. Its translation is CASSPQGGGVYEQFF.